This T cell receptor (beta chain) was captured by sequencing in a study of CD8+ T cells in alopecia areata. Looking at the study overall: Treated patients received severity scores based on the percentage of scalp area affected.

Extracted RNA was reverse transcribed, and the resulting cDNA served as sequencing template. Method: immunoSEQ multiplex PCR; TCRdb's copy keeps in-frame clones and lacks some. The sample includes fewer than 150,000 clones, 56% seen only once; the top ten take approximately 3.1%. V shed 2 bases and J shed 1 base, with 13 bases lying between them. The CDR3 has 16 amino acids. The V gene's germline CDR1 is SEHNR and CDR2 FQNEAQ (reference sequence). This clone turned up a few times. Specified treatment: oral pan-JAK inhibitor, 5-10 mg twice daily. The V gene is TRBV7-9, the J gene TRBJ2-3; D is possibly TRBD2 (5 bases). The TCR comes from a human donor with alopecia areata. Sample: CD4+ T cells sorted from blood, taken at week 24, from a patient treated with tofacitinib. CDR3 region: CASSLSRGSRTDTQYF. CDR3 coding DNA: TGTGCCAGCAGCTTATCGCGAGGGTCCCGCACAGATACGCAGTATTTT.